The TCR beta chain described here comes from a study of shared clonotypes between healthy human individuals. V lost 2 bases to trimming and J lost 6 bases, with 14 bases between them. Germline V gene data show CDR1 as MDHEN and CDR2 as SYDVKM. This CDR3 spans 15 amino acids. It was CD45RO-negative cells, positively selected for CCR7, that made up naive CD8 cells, with terminally differentiated effector memory CD45RA+ cells excluded. Sequencing used immunoSEQ multiplex PCR; TCRdb keeps in-frame clones, though not all of them. The table includes about 550,000 clones, 95% to 96% detected once. The gene calls are TRBV28 and TRBJ1-5; TRBD1 is a possible D gene (6 bases). The sample comprised naive CD8+ T cells sorted from blood. This receptor was obtained from a woman aged 25 to 45 in good health. The CDR3 DNA follows: TGTGCCAGCAGTTTAAACAGGGTCCCTTTTCAGCCCCAGCATTTT. Encoded protein: CASSLNRVPFQPQHF. Looking up the rest from reference TRBV28 and TRBJ1-5 gives the full variable domain: DVKVTQSSRYLVKRTGEKVFLECVQDMDHENMFWYRQDPGLGLRLIYFSYDVKMKEKGDIPEGYSVSREKKERFSLILESASTNQTSMYLCASSLNRVPFQPQHFGDGTRLSIL.